A single sample gave rise to the 20 T cell receptor beta chains below, sequenced in a study of cytomegalovirus exposure and HLA in healthy donors. The PCR contained 60 Vbeta and 13 Jbeta primers. The protocol was immunoSEQ multiplex PCR, while the TCRdb copy is restricted to in-frame clones and leaves out a portion. This sample has roughly 190,000 clones, with 65% to 90% found just once. Sequenced input: PBMCs. The origin of the receptors is a man between 35 and 55 years old in good health and CMV-seropositive.

This chain uses TRBV2 with TRBJ2-5; 10 bases match TRBD2. The trim removed 1 base at V and 4 bases at J, leaving 6 bases unmatched. CDR1 is SNHLY and CDR2 is FYNNEI in the germline V gene. The CDR3 is 16 residues long. CDR3 bases: TGTGCCAGCAGTGAAGGGCCAAGCGGGGGGGGAGAGACCCAGTACTTC. This codes for CASSEGPSGGGETQYF.

The V call is TRBV10-2, the J call TRBJ2-6, with TRBD2 matching 7 bases. The V gene's germline CDR1 is WSHSY and CDR2 SAAADI. The CDR3 totals 14 residues. J gave up 4 bases and V 8 bases, and 5 bases lay outside the gene matches. The DNA for the CDR3 is TGCGCCAGCTTCGGGGGGACCGGGGCCAACGTCCTGACTTTC. Translating gives CASFGGTGANVLTF.

The chain has TRBV19 and TRBJ2-2, with TRBD1 matching 9 bases. The CDR3 spans 14 residues. J gave up 5 bases and V 6 bases, and 4 bases lay outside the gene matches. The germline gives CDR1 LNHDA, CDR2 SQIVND (reference sequence). The DNA of the CDR3 is TGTGCCAGTAGCGCGGGGACAGGGACCGGGGAGCTGTTTTTT. Its protein is CASSAGTGTGELFF.

J is TRBJ2-3 and V is TRBV7-2; D possibly corresponds to TRBD2 (6 bases). Germline V lookup: CDR1 SGHTA, CDR2 FQGNSA. V lost 2 bases and J lost 8, with 14 bases in between. This CDR3 contains 14 residues. DNA for the CDR3: TGTGCCAGCAGCTTAACTCTAGTCGGGGGTACGCAGTATTTT. This codes for CASSLTLVGGTQYF.

The chain recombines TRBV7-9 with TRBJ1-2, with 12 bases identical to TRBD1. Germline-derived CDR1 and CDR2 are SEHNR and FQNEAQ (reference sequence). J gave up 5 bases and V 4 bases, and 5 bases lay outside the gene matches. The CDR3 consists of 15 residues. In DNA, the CDR3 is TGTGCCAGCAGCTCAGGGACAGGGGGCTGGTATGGCTACACCTTC. It specifies CASSSGTGGWYGYTF.

This clone was seen only once. The rearrangement uses TRBV27 and TRBJ2-7; D is possibly TRBD1 (7 bases). Trimming took 2 bases from V and 6 from J, leaving 20 bases between them. CDR3 length: 16 amino acids. Looked up from germline, CDR1 is MNHEY and CDR2 is SMNVEV (reference sequence). CDR3 amino acids: CASSLAGGPLGREQYF. CDR3 nucleotide sequence: TGTGCCAGCAGTTTAGCAGGGGGGCCCCTGGGACGCGAGCAGTACTTC.

J is TRBJ2-5 and V is TRBV5-1; 7 bases fit TRBD1. Trimming cost V 0 bases and J 5 bases; bases outside gene matches: 4. Germline CDR1 is SGHRS and CDR2 is YFSETQ. This CDR3 is built from 14 residues. The CDR3 loop is CASSLELQGETQYF. CDR3 sequence (DNA): TGCGCCAGCAGCTTGGAATTACAGGGGGAGACCCAGTACTTC. Looking up the rest from reference TRBV5-1 and TRBJ2-5 gives the full variable domain: KAGVTQTPRYLIKTRGQQVTLSCSPISGHRSVSWYQQTPGQGLQFLFEYFSETQRNKGNFPGRFSGRQFSNSRSEMNVSTLELGDSALYLCASSLELQGETQYFGPGTRLLVL.

The chain carries TRBV19 and TRBJ2-2, with TRBD1 identical over 8 bases. The ends lost 5 bases at V and 2 bases at J; junction bases unmatched: 7. The CDR3 loop spans 16 amino acids. In germline, CDR1 is LNHDA, CDR2 SQIVND (reference sequence). The CDR3: CASSLPTGGNTGELFF. Here the CDR3 DNA reads TGTGCCAGTAGTCTTCCTACAGGGGGAAACACCGGGGAGCTGTTTTTT. The full variable domain, in which reference TRBV19 and TRBJ2-2 provide the parts outside the CDR3, is DGGITQSPKYLFRKEGQNVTLSCEQNLNHDAMYWYRQDPGQGLRLIYYSQIVNDFQKGDIAEGYSVSREKKESFPLTVTSAQKNPTAFYLCASSLPTGGNTGELFFGEGSRLTVL.

The chain uses TRBV7-8 and TRBJ1-1; D uncertain. Germline values: CDR1 SGHVS, CDR2 FQNEAQ. The length of the CDR3 is 12 residues. V lost 5 bases and J 6 bases, leaving 10 bases between the germline ends. The CDR3 region is CASSPSGAEAFF. CDR3 in DNA: TGTGCCAGCAGCCCGAGTGGAGCTGAAGCTTTCTTT.

The genes are TRBV5-1 and TRBJ2-7; 11 bases agree with TRBD1. The junction had 1 base not matched to a gene; V was cut back by 3 bases and J by 5 bases. The germline V gene has CDR1 SGHRS and CDR2 YFSETQ. The CDR3 runs 13 residues. CDR3 DNA sequence: TGCGCCAGCAGCTGGACAGGGGGCCACGAGCAGTACTTC. Translation: CASSWTGGHEQYF.

The gene calls are TRBV15 and TRBJ2-7, with 10 positions matching TRBD2. V lost 0 bases and J lost 4; bases outside the gene matches: 9. This CDR3 region has 17 residues. CDR1 is LNHNV, CDR2 YYDKDF, per germline (reference sequence). The CDR3 reads CATSRDVIGTSEYEQYF. The CDR3 DNA is TGTGCCACCAGCAGAGATGTTATAGGGACTAGCGAGTACGAGCAGTACTTC.

The DNA for the CDR3 is TGTGCCAGTAGTATCGGGGGGGACAGTGAAAAACTGTTTTTT. Its translation: CASSIGGDSEKLFF. The chain has TRBV19 and TRBJ1-4; 7 positions match TRBD1. Germline CDR1 is LNHDA and CDR2 is SQIVND (reference sequence). CDR3 length: 14 amino acids. V was pared by 3 bases and J by 7 bases, with 5 bases of the junction left unmatched.

This clone was observed a few times. The chain employs TRBV4-2 and TRBJ1-1, with D uncertain. CDR3 size: 15 residues. Germline CDR1 LGHNA, CDR2 YNFKEQ. V dropped 0 bases and J dropped 1 base, with 9 bases sitting between them. CDR3 amino acids: CASSQDVSRNTEAFF. For the CDR3, the DNA is TGTGCCAGCAGCCAAGATGTTTCGAGGAACACTGAAGCTTTCTTT.

This sequence joins TRBV19 and TRBJ2-1; 10 nucleotides match TRBD2. Germline trimming cut 7 bases from V and 9 bases from J; bases unmatched to any gene: 6. Germline V lookup: CDR1 LNHDA, CDR2 SQIVND (reference sequence). The CDR3 contains 13 residues. The CDR3 here is CASTGLAVGEQFF. CDR3 DNA sequence: TGTGCCAGTACCGGACTAGCGGTTGGTGAGCAGTTCTTC.

The chain combines TRBV9 with TRBJ2-1; perhaps TRBD2 as D (7 bases). The CDR3 contains 15 residues. V gave up 0 bases and J gave up 4 bases, with 11 bases separating them. Germline lookup yields CDR1 SGDLS and CDR2 YYNGEE. Here the CDR3 DNA reads TGTGCCAGCAGCGTAGAGGGGGGGGGATACAATGAGCAGTTCTTC. It encodes CASSVEGGGYNEQFF. Complete variable domain (other parts from reference TRBV9 and TRBJ2-1): DSGVTQTPKHLITATGQRVTLRCSPRSGDLSVYWYQQSLDQGLQFLIQYYNGEERAKGNILERFSAQQFPDLHSELNLSSLELGDSALYFCASSVEGGGYNEQFFGPGTRLTVL.

The chain recombines TRBV27 with TRBJ2-5; D is perhaps TRBD1 (6 bases). Germline lookup yields CDR1 MNHEY and CDR2 SMNVEV (reference sequence). Deletions cut 3 bases from V and 5 bases from J, with 13 bases between. This CDR3 is 14 amino acids long. CDR3 amino acids: CASSFGQGKETQYF. The CDR3 bases are TGTGCCAGCAGTTTCGGTCAGGGGAAGGAGACCCAGTACTTC.

The CDR3 spells CAQKTGVEKLFF. The CDR3 DNA reads TGTGCCCAAAAGACCGGGGTTGAAAAACTGTTTTTT. This chain links TRBV30 with TRBJ1-4; D gene uncertain. V was trimmed by 8 bases and J by 7 bases, leaving 14 bases between them. CDR3 length equals 12 residues. The germline gives CDR1 GTSNPN, CDR2 SVGIG (reference sequence).

The chain couples TRBV9 to TRBJ2-7, with D tentatively TRBD2 (6 bases). This CDR3 contains 14 residues. Germline V CDR1 and CDR2: SGDLS, YYNGEE. V was cut by 4 bases and J by 4 bases, with 15 bases left in between. The CDR3 here is CASSSGRGGYEQYF. CDR3 DNA: TGTGCCAGCAGCTCCGGGCGAGGAGGGTACGAGCAGTACTTC.

The chain carries TRBV4-1 and TRBJ1-2, with D unresolved. CDR1 and CDR2 (germline): MGHRA, YSYEKL. CDR3 length: 15 residues. The V end was cut by 7 bases, the J end by 0 bases, with 15 bases between. Written as DNA, the CDR3 is TGCGCCAGCACCGCGAGGGCACCCTCTAACTATGGCTACACCTTC. This translates into CASTARAPSNYGYTF.

The chain has TRBV4-3 and TRBJ2-1, with 9 bases fitting TRBD2. V trimming: 1 base; J trimming: 4 bases; junction bases outside the gene matches: 2. This CDR3 spans 15 amino acids. The germline CDR1 and CDR2 sequences are LGHNA and YSLEER. The CDR3 nucleotides read TGCGCCAGCAGCCAAGGACTAGCGGTATACAATGAGCAGTTCTTC. Protein product: CASSQGLAVYNEQFF.